What follows describes a single TCR beta chain. Germline values: CDR1 LNHDA, CDR2 SQIVND (reference sequence). The length of the CDR3 is 13 residues. The ends were cut back, 5 bases at V and 6 bases at J, with 13 bases in the middle. CD45RO-negative CD8 cells positively selected for CCR7 made up the naive population, which excluded terminally differentiated effector memory CD45RA+ cells. This entry is derived from a study of shared clonotypes between healthy human individuals. Only in-frame clones appear in the TCRdb table, and some are missing; sequencing was by immunoSEQ multiplex PCR. The data show about 2.1 million clones, 85% to 95% seen once.

This TCR was recovered from a man aged 18-30 years in good health. Some clones in this sample may be carry-over from other donors' samples. The sequencing sample was made of naive CD8+ T cells from PBMCs. The chain is built from TRBV19 and TRBJ1-2; no clear D gene. CDR3 loop: CASSPAIGHGYTF. The CDR3 nucleotides read TGTGCCAGTAGTCCGGCCATTGGGCATGGCTACACCTTC.